This T cell receptor (beta chain) appears in the sequencing data of a study of T-cell reconstitution after alpha-beta-depleted transplantation in children. For this clonotype: What it binds is not known.

Preparing the TCRbeta library involved the use of unique molecular identifiers. Each CDR3 protein is one row after TCRdb ran MiXCR on the PCR reads. Of about 400,000 distinct CDR3 sequences in the sample, around 15% are singletons; the top ten hold 25% to 30%. Germline-derived CDR1 and CDR2 are SGHRS and YFSETQ. CDR3 length: 15 amino acids. V lost 2 bases and J lost 0, with 10 bases in between. Study-level points and caveats: The study reportedly traced alpha-beta T cells about two months after transplant to several hundred expanded graft clones. In some patients, recipient T cells and intrathymic progenitors surviving conditioning explained high day-60 diversity. T-cell numbers and diversity one year post-transplant derived largely from freshly generated T cells.

This clonotype originated in a boy under three years old who had a stem cell transplant for Wiskott-Aldrich syndrome, so the T cells may come from the graft donor. This chain links TRBV5-1 with TRBJ2-3; D is undetermined. The sequencing here drew on PBMCs, mostly from graft donor cells, taken 360 days after TCRalphabeta/CD19-depleted stem cell transplant. The CDR3 bases are TGCGCCAGCAGCTTAGGCAGTTCAAGCACAGATACGCAGTATTTT. Amino acid sequence: CASSLGSSSTDTQYF.